This T cell receptor beta chain was captured by sequencing in a study of cytomegalovirus exposure and HLA in healthy donors. Points from the study as a whole: Previously analyzed data showed that most TCR beta V segments were productive at a frequency of about 87% or about 30%. Some segments of the V type, notably TRBV6-2 and TRBV6-3, were excluded as indistinguishable. Some TCR beta chains (roughly 160 of them) were listed as cytomegalovirus-associated. Presence/absence analyses supposed approximately even sequencing depth among donors.

This CDR3 spans 13 amino acids. Germline V gives CDR1 SGHRS, CDR2 YFSETQ. V lost 0 bases and J lost 7; bases outside the gene matches: 3. About this clone: The target antigen is unknown.

Both 60 Vbeta primers and 13 Jbeta primers went into the PCR. TCRdb keeps only in-frame clones here, not all; method: immunoSEQ multiplex PCR. The table records around 98,000 clones, roughly 76% of them present only once. The source of this sequence is a human donor in good health. The V gene is TRBV5-1, the J gene TRBJ1-1, with 7 positions matching TRBD1. The sequenced sample was PBMCs. For the CDR3, the DNA is TGCGCCAGCAGCTTGGCCCGGGACAGTGAAGCTTTCTTT. Translating gives CASSLARDSEAFF.